The present T cell receptor beta chain was sequenced within a study of cytomegalovirus exposure and HLA in healthy donors. CDR1 is SGHAT and CDR2 is FQNNGV in the germline V gene. The CDR3 extends over 13 amino acids. V was pared by 3 bases and J by 4 bases, with 9 bases between. Healthy donors of bone marrow made up the group. Both 60 Vbeta primers and 13 Jbeta primers went into the PCR. The authors' processing: The authors later counted roughly 79 million unique TCR beta chains, some 11 million of them shared. Profiling relied on immunoSEQ multiplex PCR, and the TCRdb table lists in-frame clones only, not all of them. D and trimming were read from the DNA, whereas the V and J calls and clone size are those reported in that table. The sample shows approximately 200,000 clones, 75% to 85% of them seen only once.

The sequence was obtained from a girl aged 5-17 years in good health and CMV-seronegative. Specimen: PBMCs. V is TRBV11-2 and J is TRBJ1-1; D not resolved. CDR3 loop: CASSLTEGTEAFF. CDR3 sequence (DNA): TGTGCCAGCAGCTTGACCGAGGGCACTGAAGCTTTCTTT. Variable domain in full (rest from reference TRBV11-2 and TRBJ1-1): EAGVAQSPRYKIIEKRQSVAFWCNPISGHATLYWYQQILGQGPKLLIQFQNNGVVDDSQLPKDRFSAERLKGVDSTLKIQPAKLEDSAVYLCASSLTEGTEAFFGQGTRLTVV.